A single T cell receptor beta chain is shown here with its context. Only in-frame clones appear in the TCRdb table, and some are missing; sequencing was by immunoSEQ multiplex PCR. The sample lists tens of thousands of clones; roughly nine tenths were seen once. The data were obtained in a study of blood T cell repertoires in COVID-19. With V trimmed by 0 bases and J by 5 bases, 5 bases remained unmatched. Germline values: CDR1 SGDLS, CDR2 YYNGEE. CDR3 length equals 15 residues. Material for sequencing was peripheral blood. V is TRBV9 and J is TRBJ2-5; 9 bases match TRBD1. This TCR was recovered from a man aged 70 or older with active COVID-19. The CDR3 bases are TGTGCCAGCAGCGTAGAACAGGGGGCAAGGGAGACCCAGTACTTC. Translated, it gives CASSVEQGARETQYF.